Each of the 8 T cell receptor beta chains below was sequenced from the same sample in a study of regulatory T cells in long-lasting Graves disease. Time point in this sample: newly diagnosed GD, antithyroid drugs for less than 3 months. Construction of the TCR library relied on RNA isolated from PBMCs. Through Arm-PCR of CDR3 regions and iRepertoire HTBI primers, TCR beta libraries were built. Each CDR3 protein is one row after TCRdb ran MiXCR on the multiplex PCR reads. The table shows roughly 320,000 distinct CDR3 sequences, with about a sixth occurring only once. These data were also filed under a second study, of T cells in Graves' hyperthyroidism and ophthalmopathy.

Sequencing used peripheral blood mononuclear cells (PBMCs), obtained at new diagnosis, from a patient treated with antithyroid drugs. The receptors here all came from a man between 40 and 49 years old with Graves disease.

The chain has TRBV18 and TRBJ2-1; TRBD1 aligns across 11 bases. CDR1 KGHSH and CDR2 LQKENI come from the germline V gene. V dropped 3 bases and J dropped 5; count of bases not matched to a gene: 3. CDR3 length equals 15 residues. CDR3: CASSPGQGVNNEQFF. CDR3 sequence (DNA): TGTGCCAGCTCACCGGGACAGGGGGTCAACAATGAGCAGTTCTTC.

This clonotype has a count of ten or more. The chain joins TRBV6-9 to TRBJ2-5, with D possibly being TRBD1 (6 bases). CDR3 length: 17 amino acids. CDR1 MNHGY and CDR2 SVAAGI come from the germline V gene. V shed 3 bases and J shed 1 base, with 18 bases lying between them. CDR3 protein: CASSYSGANTPQETQYF. CDR3 DNA sequence: TGTGCCAGCAGTTACTCAGGGGCAAACACCCCCCAAGAGACCCAGTACTTC.

This clonotype was counted ten times or more. This sequence joins TRBV30 and TRBJ2-7; D is undetermined. V was trimmed by 2 bases and J by 4 bases, leaving 15 bases between them. Germline-derived CDR1 and CDR2 are GTSNPN and SVGIG (reference sequence). The CDR3 is 14 residues long. The CDR3 here is CAWSQDPAVYEQYF. The DNA of the CDR3 is TGTGCCTGGAGTCAAGATCCCGCGGTTTACGAGCAGTACTTC.

The chain couples TRBV7-9 to TRBJ2-5; TRBD1 aligns across 9 bases. The junction had 11 bases not matched to a gene; V was cut back by 3 bases and J by 9 bases. Germline V lookup: CDR1 SEHNR, CDR2 FQNEAQ (reference sequence). This CDR3 contains 15 residues. The CDR3 sequence: CASSFPGQGFPSQYF. The CDR3 DNA sequence: TGTGCCAGCAGCTTCCCTGGACAGGGGTTTCCGTCCCAGTACTTC.

This clonotype was observed many times. The rearrangement uses TRBV18 and TRBJ2-5; D unresolved. V was cut by 6 bases and J by 1 base, with 15 bases left in between. CDR1 is KGHSH, CDR2 LQKENI, per germline. The CDR3 extends over 15 amino acids. The chain's CDR3 is CASSPTATIQETQYF. The CDR3 DNA reads TGTGCCAGCTCCCCAACCGCGACAATCCAAGAGACCCAGTACTTC. Variable domain in full (rest from reference TRBV18 and TRBJ2-5): NAGVMQNPRHLVRRRGQEARLRCSPMKGHSHVYWYRQLPEEGLKFMVYLQKENIIDESGMPKERFSAEFPKEGPSILRIQQVVRGDSAAYFCASSPTATIQETQYFGPGTRLLVL.

This clonotype has ten or more counts. The chain recombines TRBV7-8 with TRBJ2-1; D is unclear. Germline values: CDR1 SGHVS, CDR2 FQNEAQ. The CDR3 covers 15 residues. Trimming pared 5 bases from V and 0 bases from J, leaving 11 bases between. CDR3 in amino acids: CASSPTVRSYNEQFF. In DNA form, the CDR3 reads TGTGCCAGCAGCCCAACTGTTCGCTCCTACAATGAGCAGTTCTTC.

The J gene is TRBJ1-2, the V gene TRBV28; D ambiguous. Germline V gene sequence: CDR1 MDHEN, CDR2 SYDVKM. The V and J ends lost 6 bases and 0 bases respectively, with 11 bases between them. The CDR3 has 14 amino acids. The CDR3 coding sequence is TGTGCCAGCAGGGGCGTGCCCCCTAACTATGGCTACACCTTC. Its translation is CASRGVPPNYGYTF.

This clonotype was counted many times. Sequence at one end of the junction differs from germline and may be a read error. The chain uses TRBV4-2 and TRBJ2-1; a weak D match, TRBD1 (5 bases). CDR3 length: 13 residues. Germline assignment: CDR1 LGHNA and CDR2 YNFKEQ. The CDR3: CASSQDWGDEQFF. Here the CDR3 DNA reads TGCGCCAGCAGCCAAGATTGGGGCGATGAGCAGTTCTTC.